Given below is one T cell receptor (beta chain) in context. A junction end diverges from the germline sequence, so it may reflect a read error. Germline values: CDR1 SGHAT, CDR2 FQNNGV. The CDR3 loop spans 14 amino acids. The data belong to a study of tumor-infiltrating lymphocytes in primary liver carcinoma. Constant-region priming of around 490 ng total RNA yielded TCR beta cDNA. Nested multiplex PCR, run for three rounds with slightly modified ARM-PCR, yielded TCR beta libraries. TRBV1-TRBV30 forward and Cbeta reverse primers drove the first two roughly 10-cycle rounds. TCRdb called the multiplex PCR reads again in MiXCR, with one record for every CDR3 protein. Of approximately 110,000 distinct CDR3 sequences in the sample, 64% were seen once. Both RNA and DNA were isolated together from around 20-30 mg of bulk tissue that had not been sorted.

Specimen: liver tumor tissue from sampling region 3. The sample's subset: tumor region T3, left-lateral pole. This sequence was found in an older woman with primary liver carcinoma and hepatitis B virus infection. This chain links TRBV11-2 with TRBJ2-3, with D possibly matching TRBD2 (6 bases). The DNA of the CDR3 is TGTGCCAGCAGCCCTCGACTAGTGACAGATAGGCAGTATTTT. Translation: CASSPRLVTDRQYF.